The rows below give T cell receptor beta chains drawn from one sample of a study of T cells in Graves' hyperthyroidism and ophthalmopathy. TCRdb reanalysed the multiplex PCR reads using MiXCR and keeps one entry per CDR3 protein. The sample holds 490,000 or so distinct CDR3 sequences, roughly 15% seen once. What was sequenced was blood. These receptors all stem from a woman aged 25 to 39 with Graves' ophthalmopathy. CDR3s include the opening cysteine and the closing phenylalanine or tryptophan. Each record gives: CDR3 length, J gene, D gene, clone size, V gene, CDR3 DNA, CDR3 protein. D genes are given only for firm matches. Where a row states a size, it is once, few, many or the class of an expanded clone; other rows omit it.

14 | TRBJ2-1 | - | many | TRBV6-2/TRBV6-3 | TGTGCCAGCAGTTACTCGCGTCGACGGTTTGAGCAGTTCTTC | CASSYSRRRFEQFF
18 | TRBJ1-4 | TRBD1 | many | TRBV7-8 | TGTGCCAGCAGCTTAGTAGCAGGGGGCAGTGCAACTAATGAAAAACTGTTTTTT | CASSLVAGGSATNEKLFF
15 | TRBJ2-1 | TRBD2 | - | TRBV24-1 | TGTGCCACCAGTTTCGGGACTAGTTTCCTCAATGAGCAGTTCTTC | CATSFGTSFLNEQFF
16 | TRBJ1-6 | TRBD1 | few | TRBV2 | TGTGCCAGCAGGGTACGACAGGGAAACTTAAATTCACCCCTCCACTTT | CASRVRQGNLNSPLHF
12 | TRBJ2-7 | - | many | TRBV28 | TGTGCCAGCAGTTCCCCCGGGGACGAGCAGTACTTC | CASSSPGDEQYF
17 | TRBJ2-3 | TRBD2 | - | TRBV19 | TGTGCCAGTAGCAACCCCCTGACTAGCGGAAAAACAGATACGCAGTATTTT | CASSNPLTSGKTDTQYF
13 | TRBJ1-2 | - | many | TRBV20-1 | TGCAGTGGTGGCTACTTGGGTAACTATGGCTACACCTTC | CSGGYLGNYGYTF
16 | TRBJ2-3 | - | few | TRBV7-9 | TGTGCCAGCAGCTCCAATAGCGCAACTAGCACAGATACGCAGTATTTT | CASSSNSATSTDTQYF
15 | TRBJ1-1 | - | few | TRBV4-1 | TGCGCCAGCAGCCAAGGCCCTGGGGGGAACACTGAAGCTTTCTTT | CASSQGPGGNTEAFF
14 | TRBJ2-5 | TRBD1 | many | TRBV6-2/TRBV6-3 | TGTGCCAGCAGACGCCGGGACAGGAGAGAGACCCAGTACTTC | CASRRRDRRETQYF
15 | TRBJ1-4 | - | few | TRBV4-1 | TGCGCCAGCACCCCTCGCGGTGCAACTAATGAAAAACTGTTTTTT | CASTPRGATNEKLFF
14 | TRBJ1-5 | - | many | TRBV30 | TGTGCCTGGAGTGGGGGGGTTCGCAATCAGCCCCAGCATTTT | CAWSGGVRNQPQHF
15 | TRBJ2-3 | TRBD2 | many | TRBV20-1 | TGCAGTGCTAGAGACCCCGAAGGGGAGGGAGATACGCAGTATTTT | CSARDPEGEGDTQYF
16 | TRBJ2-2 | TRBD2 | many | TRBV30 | TGTGCCTGGCAGGGGGGACTAGCGGTGAACACCGGGGAGCTGTTTTTT | CAWQGGLAVNTGELFF
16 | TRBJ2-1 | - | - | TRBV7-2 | TGTGCCAGCAGCTTAGTGTACGGGGGCGATCACAATGAGCAGTTCTTC | CASSLVYGGDHNEQFF
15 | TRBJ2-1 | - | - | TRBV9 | TGTGCCAGCAGCGCTGCGCCGACCGGCCTCAATGAGCAGTTCTTC | CASSAAPTGLNEQFF
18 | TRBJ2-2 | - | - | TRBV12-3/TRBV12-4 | TGTGCCAGCAGTTTTGGGTTGGGGGCCCGGCTGGACACCGGGGAGCTGTTTTTT | CASSFGLGARLDTGELFF
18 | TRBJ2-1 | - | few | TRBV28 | TGTGCCAGCAGTTTATCCGTCCCATGGGGCGGGAATTATAATGAGCAGTTCTTC | CASSLSVPWGGNYNEQFF
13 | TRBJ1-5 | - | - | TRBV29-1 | TGCAGCGTTGGTTTGGGGGCTAATCAGCCCCAGCATTTT | CSVGLGANQPQHF
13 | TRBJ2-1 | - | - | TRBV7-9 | TGTGCCAGCTCCCCCCCTTCTGGTGATGAGCAGTTCTTC | CASSPPSGDEQFF
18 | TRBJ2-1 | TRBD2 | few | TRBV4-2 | TGTGCCAGCAGCCAAGTCGGGGGGACTAGCGGGACCTACAATGAGCAGTTCTTC | CASSQVGGTSGTYNEQFF
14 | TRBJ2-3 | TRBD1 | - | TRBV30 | TGTGCCGGGTGGACAGGGCGGAGGACAGATACGCAGTATTTT | CAGWTGRRTDTQYF
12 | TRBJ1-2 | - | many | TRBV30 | TGTGCCTACAAGGGACTTCACCAGAGCTACACCTTC | CAYKGLHQSYTF
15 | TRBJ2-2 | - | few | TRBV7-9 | TGTGCCAGCAGCTTCGTAGGGAGCGGGTCCGGGGAGCTGTTTTTT | CASSFVGSGSGELFF
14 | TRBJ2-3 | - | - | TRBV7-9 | TGTGCCAGCAGCTTAGAGTTCGGCACAGATACGCAGTATTTT | CASSLEFGTDTQYF
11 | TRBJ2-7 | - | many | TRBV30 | TGTGCCTGGAGTGTGGGAGGAGAGCAGTACTTC | CAWSVGGEQYF
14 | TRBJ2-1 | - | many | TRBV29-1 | TGCAGCGCAGAACAGGGAGGTCAGACCGCCGAGCAGTTCTTC | CSAEQGGQTAEQFF
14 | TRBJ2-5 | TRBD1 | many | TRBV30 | TGTGCCTGGTCGACAGGGGGTCCCCAAGAGACCCAGTACTTC | CAWSTGGPQETQYF
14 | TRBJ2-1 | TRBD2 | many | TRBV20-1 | TGCAGTGCTCTAGCGGGGGGTCCTTCTAATGAGCAGTTCTTC | CSALAGGPSNEQFF
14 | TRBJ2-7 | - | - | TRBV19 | TGTGCCAGTAGTGCCCCGGACTTCAACGTAGAGCAGTACTTC | CASSAPDFNVEQYF
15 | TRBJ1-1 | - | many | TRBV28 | TGTGCCAGCAGTCTATTACAGGGCGCGAACACTGAAGCTTTCTTT | CASSLLQGANTEAFF
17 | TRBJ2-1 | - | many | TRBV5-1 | TGCGCCAGCAGCTTGGCCGCGACGCTGAGCTCCTACAATGAGCAGTTCTTC | CASSLAATLSSYNEQFF
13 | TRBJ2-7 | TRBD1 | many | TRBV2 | TGTGCCAGCAGTGGGACAGGGGTGGGTGAGCAGTACTTC | CASSGTGVGEQYF
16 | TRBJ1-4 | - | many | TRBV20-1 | TGCAGTGCTAGAGATCTCCTGACAGGCCTTAATGAAAAACTGTTTTTT | CSARDLLTGLNEKLFF
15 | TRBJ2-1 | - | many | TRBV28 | TGTGCCAGCAGTGGGGGTTCCATAGGGCCCAATGAGCAGTTCTTC | CASSGGSIGPNEQFF
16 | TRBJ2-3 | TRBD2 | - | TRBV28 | TGTGCCAGCAGTTTTAGGAGGGAGGGCCTCACAGATACGCAGTATTTT | CASSFRREGLTDTQYF
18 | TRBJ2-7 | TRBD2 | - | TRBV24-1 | TGTGCCACCAGTGATTTGCTGGCTGGCGGGAGTCGTTCCTACGAGCAGTACTTC | CATSDLLAGGSRSYEQYF
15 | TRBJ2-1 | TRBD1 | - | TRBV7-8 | TGTGCCAGCAACTCGGGACAGAACTCCTACAATGAGCAGTTCTTC | CASNSGQNSYNEQFF
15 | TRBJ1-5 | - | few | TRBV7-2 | TGTGCCAGCAGCGGGGCCGGGACGCTTACAGGGCCCCAGCATTTT | CASSGAGTLTGPQHF
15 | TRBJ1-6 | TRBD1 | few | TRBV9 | TGTGCCAGCAGCGCTTGGGACAGGGTTGATTCACCCCTCCACTTT | CASSAWDRVDSPLHF